This T cell receptor (beta chain) was captured in a study of blood T cell repertoires in COVID-19. Losses at the gene ends were 0 bases for V and 3 bases for J; bases not matched to a gene: 8. Germline V gives CDR1 SGHNT, CDR2 YYREEE (reference sequence). This CDR3 spans 16 amino acids. Libraries were prepared by immunoSEQ multiplex PCR; TCRdb keeps only in-frame clonotypes and omits some of them. The data contain 200,000 to 250,000 clones, about four fifths of them singletons. The source of this sequence is a middle-aged woman who had recovered from COVID-19. Sequenced input: PBMCs or T cells enriched from blood (not recorded which). V usage is TRBV5-4 and J usage is TRBJ2-5; TRBD1 agrees at 7 bases. The CDR3 coding sequence is TGTGCCAGCAGCTTGGGTTCGCCTACAGGGGAAGAGACCCAGTACTTC. Encoded protein: CASSLGSPTGEETQYF.